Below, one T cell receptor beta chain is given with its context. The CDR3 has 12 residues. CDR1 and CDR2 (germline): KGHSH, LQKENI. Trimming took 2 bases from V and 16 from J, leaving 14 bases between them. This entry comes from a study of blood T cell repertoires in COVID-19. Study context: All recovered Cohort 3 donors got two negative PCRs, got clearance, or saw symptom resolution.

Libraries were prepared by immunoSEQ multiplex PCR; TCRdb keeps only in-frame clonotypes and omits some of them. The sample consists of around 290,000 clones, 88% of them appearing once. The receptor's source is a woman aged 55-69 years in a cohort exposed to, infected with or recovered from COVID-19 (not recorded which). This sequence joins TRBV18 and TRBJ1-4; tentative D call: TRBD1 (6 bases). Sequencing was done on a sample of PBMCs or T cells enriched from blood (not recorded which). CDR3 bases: TGTGCCAGCTCACCAACTCAGGGGTCAGCGTTTTTT. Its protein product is CASSPTQGSAFF. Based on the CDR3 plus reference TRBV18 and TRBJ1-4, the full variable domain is NAGVMQNPRHLVRRRGQEARLRCSPMKGHSHVYWYRQLPEEGLKFMVYLQKENIIDESGMPKERFSAEFPKEGPSILRIQQVVRGDSAAYFCASSPTQGSAFFGSGTQLSVL.